This record concerns one T cell receptor (beta chain) sequence. Its recognized antigen is unknown. Base qualities are not at hand, and no much larger clone is one base apart. Each collaborating institution followed its own protocols to collect whole blood in K2EDTA tubes. For TCRbeta analysis, collaborator samples were shipped as frozen whole blood, as isolated PBMCs, or as DNA extracted from either sample type. The record originates from a study of blood T cell repertoires in COVID-19 (dated by TCRdb to 2019 to 2021). As for the study more broadly: The collaborator samples originated in the United States, Italy and Spain and spanned the acute and convalescent phases of COVID-19. The prospective study material was composed of cDNA or gDNA derived from T cells, B-cell-depleted T cells, or PBMCs. The dataset comprised deeply sampled blood TCRbeta repertoires from subjects exposed to, actively infected with, or recovered from COVID-19. The repertoires were released in a freely available public database intended as a resource for research on the immune response to SARS-CoV-2. Samples were obtained from the ongoing ImmuneRACE study (first 160 participants) and from some 1,300 subjects provided by 6 global collaborators. The sample metadata nearly always contained a de-identified subject ID, COVID-19 status, age in years and sex. Where available, HLA class I and class II types were obtained from metadata supplied by the sample provider rather than from assay-based typing. General findings and caveats noted by the study authors: Clinical and demographic metadata were provided uncurated, with the amount varying by source and participant.

TCRbeta CDR3 regions were amplified from genomic DNA by means of the immunoSEQ Assay, a bias-controlled multiplex PCR. On the study's bioinformatics: Within the assay, amplification of reference gene primers was used to estimate how many nucleated cells each sample contained. To quantify the absolute abundance of each unique TCRbeta CDR3 rearrangement, sequence reads were collapsed and filtered. For each sample, productive Simpson clonality was calculated by taking the square root of Simpson's diversity index across productive rearrangements. TCRdb mirrors the immuneACCESS table, restricted to in-frame sequences. Some clones are absent from its copies; in checked studies, under half trace to an unresolved V gene, and the reason for the others is unknown. For V, J and clone size, that table is used; D and trimming come from the DNA. Across this sample there are approximately 110,000 clones, with roughly 72% seen only once. The ten largest clones represent about 6% of the sample.

V is pruned by 4 bases and J by 0 bases, leaving 4 bases of the junction without a gene match. Measured from the cysteine to the phenylalanine, the CDR3 is 16 residues long. The entry retains the CDR3 DNA only, 48 bases that are in frame from base 1. CDR1 and CDR2 are read off the germline V gene as SNHLY and FYNNEI. The chain employs TRBV2 and TRBJ2-7; 12 bases in between match TRBD2. Material: peripheral blood. The clonotype comes from a man at least 80 years old with acute or convalescent COVID-19. The CDR3 loop reads CASSGTSGMSSYEQYF. The DNA sequence is given as TGTGCCAGCAGTGGGACTAGCGGGATGAGCTCCTACGAGCAGTACTTC.